This T cell receptor (beta chain) was obtained from a study of CD8 T cells in Susac syndrome. A few counts support this clonotype. Germline trimming cut 5 bases from V and 5 bases from J; bases unmatched to any gene: 2. CDR1 and CDR2 (germline): SEHNR, FQNEAQ (reference sequence). The CDR3 is 12 residues long. Random hexamers were used to reverse transcribe about 0.45 to 1 ug of RNA. Multiplex PCR with immunoSEQ amplified the TCR beta CDR3 across 54 Vbeta and 13 Jbeta. Each CDR3 protein is one row after TCRdb ran MiXCR on the immunoSEQ multiplex PCR reads. The repertoire holds 400,000 to 550,000 distinct CDR3 sequences, around 83% seen once, with roughly 0.11% in the top ten.

The sequenced material came from CD8+ T cells from PBMCs. The origin of this receptor is a human donor with multiple sclerosis. V and J are TRBV7-9 and TRBJ2-7, with 8 nucleotides matching TRBD1. This CDR3 reads CASSPDRDEQYF. In DNA, the CDR3 is TGTGCCAGCAGCCCGGACAGGGACGAGCAGTACTTC.